These 23 T cell receptor beta chains came from one sample sequenced in a study of response to subunit inactivated influenza vaccine listed by TCRdb under 2018. Library preparation used RT-PCR. TCRdb shows the sequencer as Illumina HiSeq 2500. Through fastp at Q25 and MiXCR, TCRdb rebuilt clones from the public reads, retaining in-frame beta chains. All rows with the same CDR3 protein become a single entry with the most common DNA and genes. In all, the sample holds roughly 700,000 distinct CDR3 sequences, and approximately 14% of those were seen once. The leading ten clones occupy under 14% of the sample. The material sequenced was PBMCs from blood, taken 11 to 12 days after vaccination. These receptors all stem from a middle-aged man who received an inactivated influenza vaccine. Donor details come from another sample of the same person, matched by shared clones.

Only a few counts were recorded for this clonotype. V and J are TRBV20-1 and TRBJ2-5, with TRBD2 matching 8 bases. Germline V gene data show CDR1 as DFQATT and CDR2 as SNEGSKA (reference sequence). V was pared by 3 bases and J by 5 bases, with 8 bases of the junction left unmatched. The length of the CDR3 is 14 residues. This CDR3 is CSASIRGGVETQYF. The DNA for the CDR3 is TGCAGTGCTAGTATCCGGGGGGGCGTTGAGACCCAGTACTTC.

This clonotype was counted a few times. J is TRBJ1-5 and V is TRBV7-2; D is uncertain. CDR3 size: 15 residues. Germline V CDR1 and CDR2: SGHTA, FQGNSA. With 2 bases removed from V and 0 bases from J, the gap between germline ends came to 8 bases. The CDR3 region has the DNA TGTGCCAGCAGCTTATCTTACGGTAGCAATCAGCCCCAGCATTTT. Protein product: CASSLSYGSNQPQHF.

This chain uses TRBV5-1 with TRBJ2-1; 12 bases agree with TRBD2. Per germline, CDR1 SGHRS and CDR2 YFSETQ. V lost 7 bases to trimming and J lost 4 bases; unmatched junction nucleotides: 9. CDR3 size: 16 residues. The CDR3 spells CASLDLAGGRYNEQFF. The CDR3 DNA sequence: TGCGCCAGCCTAGACCTAGCGGGGGGGCGTTACAATGAGCAGTTCTTC. Full variable domain (outside the CDR3, taken from reference TRBV5-1 and TRBJ2-1): KAGVTQTPRYLIKTRGQQVTLSCSPISGHRSVSWYQQTPGQGLQFLFEYFSETQRNKGNFPGRFSGRQFSNSRSEMNVSTLELGDSALYLCASLDLAGGRYNEQFFGPGTRLTVL.

The CDR3 spells CASSLAGTIGRAYGDTQYF. The CDR3 DNA reads as TGTGCCAGCAGCTTAGCCGGGACTATCGGGAGGGCATACGGAGATACGCAGTATTTT. The J gene is TRBJ2-3, the V gene TRBV7-2; 8 bases align to TRBD2. CDR1 SGHTA and CDR2 FQGNSA come from the germline V gene. There are 19 residues in the CDR3. Germline trimming cut 0 bases from V and 5 bases from J; bases unmatched to any gene: 16.

This clonotype was counted between two and nine times. The V gene is TRBV11-2, the J gene TRBJ1-4; TRBD1 might be the D (6 bases). Looked up from germline, CDR1 is SGHAT and CDR2 is FQNNGV. This CDR3 region has 18 residues. V was cut by 2 bases and J by 5 bases, with 21 bases left in between. In nucleotides, the CDR3 is TGTGCCAGCAGCTTAAATTTGGGTATGGGGGGCTCCAATGAAAAACTGTTTTTT. Translation: CASSLNLGMGGSNEKLFF.

Only a few counts were recorded for this clonotype. CDR3 residues: CAISDPGQGGYEQYF. CDR3 sequence (DNA): TGTGCCATCAGTGACCCCGGGCAGGGAGGTTACGAGCAGTACTTC. The chain employs TRBV10-3 and TRBJ2-7, with D possibly matching TRBD2 (6 bases). This CDR3 spans 15 amino acids. Looked up from germline, CDR1 is ENHRY and CDR2 is SYGVKD. Between the trimmed V and J ends, which lost 3 bases and 4 bases, there was a span of 16 bases.

This clonotype was detected many times. The chain recombines TRBV20-1 with TRBJ1-2; no reliable D call. CDR3 length: 14 residues. V lost 0 bases and J lost 4, with 12 bases in between. Germline assignment: CDR1 DFQATT and CDR2 SNEGSKA (reference sequence). CDR3 DNA sequence: TGCAGTGCTAGAGATATAAACAGACCCTATGGCTACACCTTC. The encoded protein is CSARDINRPYGYTF.

The chain has TRBV4-2 and TRBJ2-7, with 8 nucleotides matching TRBD2. There are 15 residues in the CDR3. V was clipped by 0 bases and J by 4 bases; unmatched bases: 5. Germline loops: CDR1 LGHNA, CDR2 YNFKEQ. CDR3 residues: CASSQEGLVSYEQYF. DNA for the CDR3: TGTGCCAGCAGCCAAGAGGGACTAGTAAGTTACGAGCAGTACTTC.

The chain combines TRBV7-2 with TRBJ1-1, with D tentatively TRBD1 (5 bases). The CDR3 loop spans 16 amino acids. V dropped 1 base and J dropped 1 base, with 13 bases sitting between them. Germline loops: CDR1 SGHTA, CDR2 FQGNSA. The CDR3 reads CASSLGGLRGNTEAFF. CDR3 DNA sequence: TGTGCCAGCAGCTTAGGGGGACTCCGGGGGAACACTGAAGCTTTCTTT.

This clonotype has a handful of counts. This rearrangement joins TRBV29-1 to TRBJ2-7; the match to TRBD1 covers 10 bases. This CDR3 is built from 12 residues. Germline V gene sequence: CDR1 SQVTM, CDR2 ANQGSEA. V trimming: 8 bases; J trimming: 3 bases; junction bases outside the gene matches: 4. CDR3: CSIRTGGYEQYF. The CDR3, as DNA: TGCAGCATTCGGACAGGGGGCTACGAGCAGTACTTC.

V is TRBV20-1 and J is TRBJ2-4; D tentatively reads TRBD1 or TRBD2 (6 bases each). Trimming took off 2 bases at V and 1 base at J, with 12 bases between the two ends. Germline CDR1 is DFQATT and CDR2 is SNEGSKA (reference sequence). This CDR3 has 15 residues. This CDR3 is CSARLGGPAKNIQYF. The CDR3 DNA follows: TGCAGTGCTAGATTGGGGGGCCCGGCCAAAAACATTCAGTACTTC.

This chain links TRBV12-3 or TRBV12-4 with TRBJ2-7; TRBD2 matches at 7 bases. V shed 3 bases and J 3 bases; nucleotides not matched to a gene: 8. The CDR3 spans 15 residues. CDR3 sequence (DNA): TGTGCCAGCAGTTTGGGGGTCTCTAGCGGCTACGAGCAGTACTTC. This gives the protein CASSLGVSSGYEQYF.

The J gene is TRBJ2-1, the V gene TRBV15, with 7 bases aligning to TRBD1. The ends lost 3 bases at V and 0 bases at J; junction bases unmatched: 8. The length of the CDR3 is 17 residues. Germline assignment: CDR1 LNHNV and CDR2 YYDKDF (reference sequence). CDR3 nucleotide sequence: TGTGCCACCAGCAGGGATCCGGGACAGCCCTCCTACAATGAGCAGTTCTTC. Residues: CATSRDPGQPSYNEQFF.

This chain joins TRBV20-1 and TRBJ1-2; D gene ambiguous. V was clipped by 1 base and J by 7 bases, with 10 bases between them. CDR1 is DFQATT and CDR2 is SNEGSKA in the germline V gene (reference sequence). This CDR3 has 12 residues. The CDR3 nucleotides are TGCAGTGCTAGAGTTGGCGTGGGTGGCTACACCTTC. Amino acid sequence: CSARVGVGGYTF.

This clonotype was seen only a few times. The chain employs TRBV4-3 and TRBJ1-1; 12 bases are shared with TRBD1. CDR1 and CDR2 from the germline V gene are LGHNA and YSLEER. This CDR3 contains 17 residues. Trimming removed 4 bases from V and 5 bases from J; junction bases left unmatched: 11. CDR3 sequence: CASSRRGQGARGTEAFF. The DNA for the CDR3 is TGCGCCAGCAGCCGAAGGGGACAGGGGGCCCGTGGGACTGAAGCTTTCTTT.

The chain is built from TRBV24-1 and TRBJ2-1; TRBD2 aligns across 10 bases. CDR3 length equals 16 residues. V lost 5 bases to trimming and J lost 6 bases; unmatched junction nucleotides: 9. The germline V gene encodes CDR1 KGHDR and CDR2 SFDVKD. CDR3 DNA: TGTGCCACCAGTGGTACCCTAGCGGGGGAAGGCAATGAGCAGTTCTTC. This gives the protein CATSGTLAGEGNEQFF.

There are many counts of this clonotype. This chain connects TRBV20-1 to TRBJ1-4; D gene unclear. The CDR3 sequence is 12 residues long. CDR1 is DFQATT and CDR2 is SNEGSKA in the germline V gene (reference sequence). Trimming stripped 3 bases from V and 6 bases from J, with 8 bases between. The CDR3 DNA is TGCAGTGCTAGCCGCTATCATGAAAAACTGTTTTTT. It codes for CSASRYHEKLFF.

This clonotype appeared a few times. This chain links TRBV6-2 or TRBV6-3 with TRBJ1-6; D gene ambiguous. V shed 0 bases and J shed 7 bases, with 13 bases lying between them. This CDR3 has 16 residues. In germline, CDR1 is MNHEY, CDR2 SVGEGT. The CDR3 nucleotides are TGTGCCAGCAGTTACTCGACGGCGGGAAGAAATTCACCCCTCCACTTT. Protein: CASSYSTAGRNSPLHF.

This rearrangement joins TRBV6-5 to TRBJ2-7, with TRBD1 identical over 11 bases. The CDR3 totals 16 residues. Per germline, CDR1 MNHEY and CDR2 SVGAGI. V gave up 5 bases and J gave up 5 bases; unmatched junction bases: 11. CDR3 bases: TGTGCCAGCAGTAACCGACGGACAGGGGGCATGAACGAGCAGTACTTC. The encoded protein is CASSNRRTGGMNEQYF.

This clonotype was seen a handful of times. V usage is TRBV19 and J usage is TRBJ2-5; 11 bases match TRBD1. With 6 bases clipped from V and 4 bases from J, the junction kept 16 bases outside the gene matches. Germline V gives CDR1 LNHDA, CDR2 SQIVND (reference sequence). The CDR3 sequence is 18 residues long. CDR3 sequence reads: CASSLRLGTGGNGETQYF. CDR3 DNA: TGTGCCAGTAGCCTTCGTCTCGGGACAGGGGGAAACGGAGAGACCCAGTACTTC. The whole variable domain, remainder taken from reference TRBV19 and TRBJ2-5, is DGGITQSPKYLFRKEGQNVTLSCEQNLNHDAMYWYRQDPGQGLRLIYYSQIVNDFQKGDIAEGYSVSREKKESFPLTVTSAQKNPTAFYLCASSLRLGTGGNGETQYFGPGTRLLVL.

The chain uses TRBV5-1 and TRBJ2-7; D not resolved. Germline V lookup: CDR1 SGHRS, CDR2 YFSETQ. The germline V and J ends were trimmed by 0 bases and 1 base, with 8 bases remaining between them. This CDR3 has 14 amino acids. The CDR3 DNA follows: TGCGCCAGCAGCTTGGATCTCGTTTCCTACGAGCAGTACTTC. This encodes CASSLDLVSYEQYF.

This clonotype was picked up a small number of times. The CDR3 DNA reads TGCAGTGCTAGTATCGGTTTACTCAATCAGCCCCAGCATTTT. Residues: CSASIGLLNQPQHF. This rearrangement joins TRBV20-1 to TRBJ1-5; D not resolved. The CDR3 is made up of 14 amino acids. Germline V CDR1 and CDR2: DFQATT, SNEGSKA (reference sequence). V dropped 3 bases and J dropped 3 bases, with 12 bases sitting between them.

This rearrangement joins TRBV7-9 to TRBJ2-1; TRBD1 or TRBD2 may be the D gene (5 bases each). Germline V gene lookup returns CDR1 SEHNR and CDR2 FQNEAQ (reference sequence). V was pared by 6 bases and J by 0 bases, with 12 bases between. The CDR3 loop spans 15 amino acids. This CDR3 reads CASRLGASSYNEQFF. In DNA form, the CDR3 reads TGTGCCAGCAGGCTCGGGGCGAGCTCCTACAATGAGCAGTTCTTC.